This TCR beta chain was sequenced during a study of blood T cells in healthy people across ages (dated by TCRdb to 2014 to 2015). At the level of the whole study: In model experiments, roughly one uniquely barcoded TCR beta cDNA molecule per two T cells was captured by template switching. Using the same blood draw, the study looked at two additional independent replicas of 1 million unique cDNA reads for two donors, one aged 18 to 30 and the other aged 80 or older. Four age groups were formed from the donors: young (average about 16 years), middle-aged (just under 40), aged (about 68) and long-lived (around 82). To track age-related changes in TCR beta repertoire diversity, the study relied on deep sequencing normalized with unique cDNA molecular identifiers. Points the paper makes about the study in general: Conclusive comparison of naive and antigen-experienced compartments was prevented by the profiling of bulk unsorted PBMCs. Estimates of total diversity from one million sequenced T cells were regarded as lower bounds and underestimates. A strong correlation was found between observed TCR beta diversity and the percentage of naive T cells measured by flow cytometry. Compared with the aged group, the long-lived group had more naive CD4+ T cells, fewer expanded clones and increased TCR diversity, a pattern suggesting age selection. Donor CMV infection status was unknown, potentially confounding age-related changes in expanded clonotypes. Observed TCR beta diversity per million T cells fell roughly linearly with age, and a significant reduction was already apparent by age around 40.

CDR1 SQVTM and CDR2 ANQGSEA were looked up in the germline V gene. The CDR3 has 15 amino acids, counting the end cysteine and phenylalanine. CDR3 DNA is the only sequence kept; it has 45 bases, read in frame from the first base. Trimming takes 5 bases from V and 0 bases from J, and the germline ends sit 13 bases apart. Comments on this clonotype: Its antigen is unknown. Base quality data are lacking; no much larger clone is found one base away.

Libraries were prepared through 5' RACE. The run used an Illumina HiSeq 2500. The second PCR ran for about 7 to 11 cycles and used a J-beta primer mix along with a sample-barcoded 5' primer. Each TCR beta cDNA molecule received a unique molecular identifier from a template-switch 5' adaptor carrying 12 random nucleotides. At least 2.5 million CDR3-containing paired-end reads were obtained from each sample. First-strand cDNA was synthesized from all RNA with the Mint cDNA synthesis kit, primed by a TRBC-specific oligonucleotide. All cDNA was treated with uracil-DNA glycosylase and then went through a first 18-cycle PCR with the universal primers M1SS and BC2_uni_R. As for the original processing: Each sample was normalized by randomly selecting 1 million high-quality reads, each carrying a distinct molecular identifier. Instead of being binned into consensus sequences, reads with shared molecular identifiers were discarded. MiTCR, set to a Q25 quality threshold and the strictest error-elimination algorithm, was used for CDR3 identification, clonotype clustering and error correction. A nonparametric unseen species model with Euler transformation was used to estimate a lower bound on total TCR beta diversity. The public reads were run again by TCRdb, first through fastp at Q25 and then through MiXCR, and only productive beta chains were kept. Rows merge per CDR3 protein into single entries with the most common DNA and genes. TCRdb's processing, not the study's, gives the V and J calls here. For this sample the table gives 800,000 to 1,300,000 distinct CDR3 sequences, of which almost 25% were detected only once. The ten most abundant clones make up less than 0.75% of the sample.

Systemically healthy Caucasian individuals from Russia, around 39 in total and aged roughly 6 to 95 years, were included as donors. Each donor gave ten milliliters of peripheral blood, drawn into EDTA-treated Vacutainer tubes. Ficoll-Paque density-gradient centrifugation was used to isolate PBMCs, with at least 6 million per sample. Total RNA was extracted from PBMCs with Trizol reagent, with at least 6 micrograms obtained per sample. For every donor, flow cytometry on a PBMC aliquot measured the percentage of naive CD45RAhigh/CD27high T cells. The same sample was also used in a study of T cells of mothers and their children. As noted in the second study: Nine systemically healthy Caucasian individuals, comprising three mothers and their six children, were included as donors. cDNA synthesis consumed the entire amount of extracted RNA, loaded at approximately 1.5 ug RNA in each 15 ul reaction. In the second PCR, the M1S primer introduced both the sample barcodes and 2-4 random nucleotides. Over 9.5 million TCR beta CDR3 reads were obtained for each mother, and 3 million to 3.5 million reads were obtained for each child. Thymic selection shapes the output of TCR recombination in a similar way in related and unrelated pairs, and inherited differences have a minor effect. Normalized repertoire overlap in related mother-child pairs was always slightly higher than in unrelated mother-child pairs, but the difference was never significant. No persistent microchimeric T cell clones were detected, at a sensitivity of approximately 100 clones per million clonotypes. Deep NGS was used in the study to compare the TCR beta repertoires of mothers and children and to look for features that separate related mother-child pairs from unrelated individuals. The mean age was roughly 40 +/- 4 years for the mothers and around 10 +/- 4 years for the children. Libraries were sequenced on Illumina HiSeq 2000 with 100+100 nt paired-end reads after adapter ligation with NEBNext reagents. To avoid cross-contamination, the mother libraries and the child libraries were prepared a month apart and sequenced in separate runs. Each donor had between 500,000 and 2,000,000 distinct TCR beta clonotypes identified. Naive TCR beta clonotypes were estimated from low-frequency clonotypes matched to each donor's FACS-determined naive share, without sorting.

Sequenced sample: blood. The rearranged chain carries TRBV29-1 and TRBJ1-4; the D gene cannot be resolved reliably. The clonotype was recovered from a girl aged 2 to 10 in good health. The bases are TGCAGCGTTTCGGGAGGAGTCGCAACTAATGAAAAACTGTTTTTT. It encodes CSVSGGVATNEKLFF. With all but the CDR3 taken from the reference TRBV29-1 and TRBJ1-4 genes, the full variable domain is: SAVISQKPSRDICQRGTSLTIQCQVDSQVTMMFWYRQQPGQSLTLIATANQGSEATYESGFVIDKFPISRPNLTFSTLTVSNMSPEDSSIYLCSVSGGVATNEKLFFGSGTQLSVL.